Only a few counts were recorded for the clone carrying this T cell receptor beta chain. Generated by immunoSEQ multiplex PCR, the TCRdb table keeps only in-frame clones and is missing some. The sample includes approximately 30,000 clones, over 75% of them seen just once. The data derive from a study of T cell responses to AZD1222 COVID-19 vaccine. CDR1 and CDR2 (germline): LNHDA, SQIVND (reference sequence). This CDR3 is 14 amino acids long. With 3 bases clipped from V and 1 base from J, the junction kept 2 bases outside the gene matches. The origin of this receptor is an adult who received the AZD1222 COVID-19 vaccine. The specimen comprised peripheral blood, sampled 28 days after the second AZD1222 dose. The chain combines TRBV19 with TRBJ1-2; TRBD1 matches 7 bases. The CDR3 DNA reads TGTGCCAGTAGTATCGACAGGGATAACTATGGCTACACCTTC. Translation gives CASSIDRDNYGYTF.